The 21 T cell receptor beta chains presented below share a single source sample, sequenced in a study of T-cell memory formation after mild COVID-19. TCRdb reprocessed the 5' RACE reads via MiXCR and lists one record per CDR3 protein. The sample lists some 290,000 distinct CDR3 sequences, 16% occurring once. The sequenced sample consisted of PBMCs or a T cell subset sorted from them (not recorded which). The receptors derive from a man younger than 30 who had mild COVID-19 (a few samples of this study predate the infection). Cell type and time point are not known.

The chain links TRBV6-5 to TRBJ2-7; 11 nucleotides line up with TRBD2. The germline gives CDR1 MNHEY, CDR2 SVGAGI. V shed 0 bases, J shed 3 bases, and the junction held 10 bases outside the gene matches. This CDR3 region has 18 residues. DNA of the CDR3: TGTGCCAGCAGTTACTCCCTAATGACTAGCGGGGTCGACTACGAGCAGTACTTC. This encodes CASSYSLMTSGVDYEQYF.

In this sample, this clonotype turned up a few times. V and J are TRBV9 and TRBJ2-1, with 8 bases matching TRBD2. With V trimmed by 0 bases and J by 9 bases, 5 bases remained unmatched. This CDR3 contains 14 residues. Germline values: CDR1 SGDLS, CDR2 YYNGEE. CDR3 sequence: CASSVEGLGVEQFF. The CDR3 DNA reads as TGTGCCAGCAGCGTAGAGGGACTAGGAGTTGAGCAGTTCTTC.

This chain uses TRBV4-2 with TRBJ2-5; 11 bases match TRBD2. Germline V gives CDR1 LGHNA, CDR2 YNFKEQ. CDR3 size: 16 residues. V was pared by 3 bases and J by 4 bases, with 7 bases of the junction left unmatched. The CDR3 region is CASSQNSGGARETQYF. Written as DNA, the CDR3 is TGTGCCAGCAGCCAGAATAGCGGGGGGGCCAGAGAGACCCAGTACTTC.

This clonotype was found many times. J is TRBJ1-2 and V is TRBV7-9, with D possibly being TRBD1 (5 bases). V dropped 2 bases and J dropped 7 bases, with 8 bases sitting between them. The CDR3 contains 12 residues. Germline loops: CDR1 SEHNR, CDR2 FQNEAQ (reference sequence). CDR3 sequence: CASSLQGSGYTF. In DNA, the CDR3 is TGTGCCAGCAGCTTACAGGGAAGTGGCTACACCTTC.

The sample holds a few counts of this clonotype. The CDR3 DNA reads TGTGCCAGCAGCTTAGGAATTCATACCGAGCAGTTCTTC. Translated: CASSLGIHTEQFF. This rearrangement joins TRBV7-2 to TRBJ2-1, with D hard to call. Per the germline V gene, CDR1 is SGHTA and CDR2 is FQGNSA. This CDR3 is built from 13 residues. V was cut by 1 base and J by 10 bases, with 11 bases left in between.

The V gene is TRBV24-1, the J gene TRBJ2-5; perhaps D is TRBD1 or TRBD2 (5 bases each). This CDR3 has 16 amino acids. Deletions cut 3 bases from V and 2 bases from J, with 15 bases between. Germline V lookup: CDR1 KGHDR, CDR2 SFDVKD. As DNA, the CDR3 is TGTGCCACCAGTGATAGGACAAGAGGGGCTCAAGAGACCCAGTACTTC. Residues: CATSDRTRGAQETQYF.

This chain joins TRBV4-1 and TRBJ2-2, with D uncertain. Germline V gene lookup returns CDR1 MGHRA and CDR2 YSYEKL. The CDR3 has 16 residues. The V and J ends lost 0 bases and 3 bases respectively, with 11 bases between them. The CDR3: CASSQDQRRDTGELFF. The CDR3 region has the DNA TGCGCCAGCAGCCAAGATCAAAGGAGAGACACCGGGGAGCTGTTTTTT.

This clonotype was counted between two and nine times. V is TRBV6-1 and J is TRBJ2-3, with 8 bases matching TRBD2. CDR3 length: 13 residues. V was clipped by 11 bases and J by 4 bases; unmatched bases: 8. CDR1 and CDR2 from the germline V gene are MNHNS and SASEGT. Written as DNA, the CDR3 is TGTGCCGGACGGGGGGGCCCCGCAGATACGCAGTATTTT. Translating gives CAGRGGPADTQYF.

This clonotype was detected many times. This chain connects TRBV5-6 to TRBJ1-6; 7 bases are shared with TRBD1. With V trimmed by 2 bases and J by 11 bases, 4 bases remained unmatched. The CDR3 extends over 13 amino acids. Germline V gives CDR1 SGHDT, CDR2 YYEEEE. The CDR3 is CASSFGTDTPLHF. CDR3 nucleotide sequence: TGTGCCAGCAGCTTTGGGACAGATACACCCCTCCACTTT.

The CDR3 region has the DNA TGTGCCAGCAGCTTGGCGCGGAGACAGGGGGAAAGGGCTGAAGCTTTCTTT. It is translated as CASSLARRQGERAEAFF. The genes are TRBV5-6 and TRBJ1-1, with TRBD1 identical over 9 bases. Germline V gene data show CDR1 as SGHDT and CDR2 as YYEEEE. The J segment lost 6 bases and the V segment lost 0 bases, leaving 12 bases of the junction unmatched. CDR3 length equals 17 residues.

This clonotype has only a few counts. This sequence joins TRBV7-6 and TRBJ1-2; D might be TRBD1 (5 bases). The germline CDR1 and CDR2 sequences are SGHVS and FNYEAQ. Trimming took 5 bases from V and 7 from J, leaving 20 bases between them. The CDR3 sequence is 15 residues long. CDR3 DNA: TGTGCCAGCAGCAACCTAGTAGGGACCCTGTTTGGCTACACCTTC. Translated, it gives CASSNLVGTLFGYTF.

This clonotype has a count of ten or more. The chain recombines TRBV7-2 with TRBJ1-1; 9 bases agree with TRBD1. J gave up 4 bases and V 4 bases, and 4 bases lay outside the gene matches. Germline lookup yields CDR1 SGHTA and CDR2 FQGNSA. The CDR3 length is 14 residues. CDR3 sequence reads: CASSSTGGLTEAFF. CDR3 DNA: TGTGCCAGCAGCTCAACAGGGGGCCTCACTGAAGCTTTCTTT.

The chain joins TRBV11-1 to TRBJ2-1; 7 positions agree with TRBD1. Germline lookup yields CDR1 SGHAT and CDR2 FQDESV (reference sequence). J lost 4 bases, V lost 5 bases, and 11 bases had no gene match. CDR3 size: 16 residues. The CDR3: CASSRTGTEKYNEQFF. CDR3 in DNA: TGTGCCAGCAGCCGGACCGGGACAGAGAAGTACAATGAGCAGTTCTTC.

This clonotype came up a few times. The V and J genes are TRBV20-1 and TRBJ2-5; TRBD2 agrees at 8 bases. Germline V CDR1 and CDR2: DFQATT, SNEGSKA (reference sequence). J gave up 5 bases and V 2 bases, and 7 bases lay outside the gene matches. CDR3 length: 14 amino acids. The CDR3 region is CSARFGGEWETQYF. The CDR3, as DNA: TGCAGTGCTAGATTCGGGGGGGAGTGGGAGACCCAGTACTTC.

CDR3 bases: TGTGCCAGCAGCTTAGGCCGGGCCGTACGTTATAGTGAGCAGTTCTTC. It yields the protein CASSLGRAVRYSEQFF. The chain couples TRBV7-8 to TRBJ2-1; D remains ambiguous. The V end was cut by 1 base, the J end by 9 bases, with 19 bases between. This CDR3 region has 16 residues. The V gene's germline CDR1 is SGHVS and CDR2 FQNEAQ.

This clonotype was seen only a few times. This sequence joins TRBV19 and TRBJ2-1, with D maybe TRBD2 (6 bases). From germline, CDR1 is LNHDA and CDR2 SQIVND (reference sequence). The CDR3 is 11 residues long. The V gene lost 3 bases and the J gene lost 9 bases, with 6 bases spanning the gap. This chain's CDR3 is CASSMGGEQFF. CDR3 in DNA: TGTGCCAGTAGTATGGGGGGTGAGCAGTTCTTC.

The table lists this clonotype with many counts. The J gene is TRBJ2-3, the V gene TRBV18; 9 positions agree with TRBD2. The trim removed 6 bases at V and 1 base at J, leaving 5 bases unmatched. The V gene's germline CDR1 is KGHSH and CDR2 LQKENI. CDR3 length: 15 residues. CDR3 sequence reads: CASSPLAGGTDTQYF. The CDR3 region has the DNA TGTGCCAGCTCCCCCTTAGCGGGGGGCACAGATACGCAGTATTTT.

The chain employs TRBV29-1 and TRBJ2-7, with D uncertain. CDR1 and CDR2 from the germline V gene are SQVTM and ANQGSEA. The CDR3 runs 12 residues. Trimming removed 4 bases from V and 5 bases from J, with 12 bases in between. The DNA of the CDR3 is TGCAGCGTTGCATCAACCAGCCACGAGCAGTACTTC. Translation gives CSVASTSHEQYF.

This chain connects TRBV6-2 or TRBV6-3 to TRBJ1-2, with unresolved D. Germline CDR1 MNHEY, CDR2 SVGEGT. V shed 3 bases and J shed 3 bases, with 26 bases lying between them. This CDR3 has 19 amino acids. CDR3 in DNA: TGTGCCAGCAGTTATCGAGTGGGTTCCTCACGCTGGTTTTACTATGGCTACACCTTC. The encoded protein is CASSYRVGSSRWFYYGYTF.

This clonotype was recorded at least ten times. The chain carries TRBV10-3 and TRBJ1-5; no clear D gene. V lost 4 bases, J lost 1 base, and 11 bases lay in between. This CDR3 has 15 residues. Germline CDR1 reads ENHRY; CDR2 reads SYGVKD. Here the CDR3 reads CAISADLISNQPQHF. DNA for the CDR3: TGTGCCATCAGTGCGGACCTGATCAGCAATCAGCCCCAGCATTTT.

This clonotype appeared many times. This chain connects TRBV25-1 to TRBJ2-5, with 11 bases aligning to TRBD2. Germline loops: CDR1 MGHDK, CDR2 SYGVNS. This CDR3 comprises 15 residues. V lost 3 bases and J lost 4; bases outside the gene matches: 4. CDR3 sequence reads: CASSETSGVRETQYF. The CDR3 region has the DNA TGTGCCAGCAGTGAGACTAGCGGGGTTCGAGAGACCCAGTACTTC.